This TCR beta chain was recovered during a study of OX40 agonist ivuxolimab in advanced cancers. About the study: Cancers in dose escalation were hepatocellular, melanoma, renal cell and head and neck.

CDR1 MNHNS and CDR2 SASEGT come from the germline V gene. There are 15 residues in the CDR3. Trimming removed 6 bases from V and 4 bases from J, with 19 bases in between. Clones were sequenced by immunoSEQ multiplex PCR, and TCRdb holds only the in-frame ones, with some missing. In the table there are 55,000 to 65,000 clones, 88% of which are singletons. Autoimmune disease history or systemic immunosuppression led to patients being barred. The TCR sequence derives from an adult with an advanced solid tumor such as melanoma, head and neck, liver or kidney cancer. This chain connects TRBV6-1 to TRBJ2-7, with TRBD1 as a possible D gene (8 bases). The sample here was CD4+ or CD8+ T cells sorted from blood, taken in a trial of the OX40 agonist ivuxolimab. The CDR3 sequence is CASSKSGTGLYEQYF. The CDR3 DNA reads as TGTGCCAGCAGCAAGAGCGGGACAGGCTTATACGAGCAGTACTTC.